A selection of T cell receptor beta chains follows, all from one sample in a study of shared clonotypes between healthy human individuals. The method was immunoSEQ multiplex PCR; TCRdb's version includes in-frame clones alone and lacks a portion of them. This sample has around 2.1 million clones, with roughly 91% found just once. Sequencing was performed on naive CD8+ T cells from PBMCs. The source of these receptors is a man in his late teens or twenties in good health. Some clones in this sample may be carry-over from other donors' samples. Each CDR3 is given with its conserved first and last residue. The order of the fields is J gene, clone size, V gene, CDR3 length, D gene, CDR3 DNA, CDR3 protein. The D gene is left open where the match is weak. A row's size may be missing; if present it is once, few, many or a size class.

TRBJ2-3 | . | TRBV13 | 12 | . | TGTGCCAGCAGTTCACGCAAAGATACGCAGTATTTT | CASSSRKDTQYF
TRBJ2-2 | once | TRBV6-1 | 14 | TRBD2 | TGTGCCAGCAGTGTACTAGCGGGTACCGGGGAGCTGTTTTTT | CASSVLAGTGELFF
TRBJ1-3 | . | TRBV7-9 | 16 | . | TGTGCCAGCAGCTCCTACCCGGATCTCTCTGGAAACACCATATATTTT | CASSSYPDLSGNTIYF
TRBJ2-1 | . | TRBV28 | 15 | TRBD2 | TGTGCCAGCAGTTTACGCGGGAGTGGGCGGGATGAGCAGTTCTTC | CASSLRGSGRDEQFF
TRBJ2-7 | . | TRBV4-2 | 13 | TRBD2 | TGTGCCAGCTCCCCGGGGGGCTCCTACGAGCAGTACTTC | CASSPGGSYEQYF
TRBJ2-7 | . | TRBV4-3 | 16 | TRBD1 | TGCGCCAGCAGCCAAGATCGACAGGGCAATATCGACGAGCAGTACTTC | CASSQDRQGNIDEQYF
TRBJ1-1 | . | TRBV7-3 | 16 | . | TGTGCCAGCAGCCCGACGGGGGGCAGCCAGAACACTGAAGCTTTCTTT | CASSPTGGSQNTEAFF
TRBJ2-1 | . | TRBV6-5 | 15 | . | TGTGCCAGCAGTTACTCTTTGGGGGAGTCCAATGAGCAGTTCTTC | CASSYSLGESNEQFF
TRBJ1-4 | . | TRBV4-1 | 16 | . | TGCGCCAGCAGCCAACGAGAGGGGGAATTAGTGGAAAAACTGTTTTTT | CASSQREGELVEKLFF
TRBJ1-1 | . | TRBV7-8 | 14 | TRBD1 | TGTGCCAGCAGCCAGGACAGGGGCCCCACTGAAGCTTTCTTT | CASSQDRGPTEAFF
TRBJ2-7 | . | TRBV27 | 14 | TRBD1 | TGTGCCAGCGGTAATCGGGACAGAGCCTACGAGCAGTACTTC | CASGNRDRAYEQYF
TRBJ1-6 | few | TRBV7-9 | 14 | . | TGTGCCAGCAGACCACAGGGTTTCGATTCACCCCTCCACTTT | CASRPQGFDSPLHF
TRBJ1-4 | . | TRBV7-9 | 17 | . | TGTGCCAGCAGCCCTATCCTCGGGGGGCGTGAGGGTGAAAAACTGTTTTTT | CASSPILGGREGEKLFF
TRBJ1-4 | . | TRBV19 | 16 | TRBD1 | TGTGCCAGTAGTAGCCGGGACAGGGGAGTGGATGAAAAACTGTTTTTT | CASSSRDRGVDEKLFF
TRBJ2-3 | . | TRBV7-9 | 13 | . | TGTGCCAGCAGCTTTCCTGGCCCAGATACGCAGTATTTT | CASSFPGPDTQYF
TRBJ2-7 | . | TRBV11-2 | 15 | TRBD2 | TGTGCCAGCAGCCTTGGGACTAGCCGACACTACGAGCAGTACTTC | CASSLGTSRHYEQYF
TRBJ2-3 | . | TRBV10-2 | 17 | TRBD1 | TGCGCCAGCAGTGAGCCCGGACAGGCCGCCAGCACAGATACGCAGTATTTT | CASSEPGQAASTDTQYF
TRBJ2-3 | . | TRBV25-1 | 14 | . | TGTGCCAGCAGTGGACGAGGGCCGGCAGATACGCAGTATTTT | CASSGRGPADTQYF
TRBJ2-7 | . | TRBV5-6 | 14 | TRBD1 | TGTGCCAGTAGCGAAACAGGGGTTGTGCACGAGCAGTACTTC | CASSETGVVHEQYF
TRBJ2-1 | . | TRBV30 | 14 | TRBD2 | TGTGCCTGGGGAGCGGGAGGGCCAGGCAATGAGCAGTTCTTC | CAWGAGGPGNEQFF
TRBJ2-1 | . | TRBV7-3 | 16 | TRBD2 | TGTGCCAGCAGCTTACGGTCCCCGGGAGGTCCCAATGAGCAGTTCTTC | CASSLRSPGGPNEQFF
TRBJ2-1 | . | TRBV11-2 | 13 | . | TGTGCCAGCAGCGGGCAGCGGGTCGATGAGCAGTTCTTC | CASSGQRVDEQFF
TRBJ2-3 | . | TRBV25-1 | 18 | TRBD2 | TGTGCCAGCAGTGGCCTGACTAGCGGGAGGGCCCCCACAGATACGCAGTATTTT | CASSGLTSGRAPTDTQYF
TRBJ1-1 | . | TRBV7-9 | 15 | . | TGTGCCAGCAGCCCACGTCAGTCCTTTTACACTGAAGCTTTCTTT | CASSPRQSFYTEAFF
TRBJ2-1 | . | TRBV5-6 | 15 | . | TGTGCCAGCAGCTTGGGCTCGGACTTTTACGATGAGCAGTTCTTC | CASSLGSDFYDEQFF
TRBJ2-3 | . | TRBV30 | 15 | TRBD1 | TGTGCCTGGAGTGTATTGGGACAGGGGGAAGATACGCAGTATTTT | CAWSVLGQGEDTQYF
TRBJ2-1 | . | TRBV7-9 | 13 | . | TGTGCCAGCACCGACTCCCTCTACAATGAGCAGTTCTTC | CASTDSLYNEQFF
TRBJ2-5 | . | TRBV28 | 16 | . | TGTGCCAGCAGAAATAGTCCAGGGTGGGACCAAGAGACCCAGTACTTC | CASRNSPGWDQETQYF